A selection of T cell receptor beta chains follows, all from one sample in a study of cytomegalovirus exposure and HLA in healthy donors. TCRdb's table, derived via immunoSEQ multiplex PCR, lists solely in-frame clones and lacks some. There are 150,000 to 200,000 clones in the sample; roughly 87% occur only once, and more than 1.5% lies in the top ten. The sequenced sample was PBMCs. Every receptor here comes from a man aged 40-49 years in good health and CMV-seronegative. The CDR3 runs from the conserved cysteine through the conserved F or W. The D gene is left open where the match is weak. For some rows the clone size is stated as once, few or many, or as a class when expanded; others skip it.

clone_size d_call j_call v_call cdr3_nt cdr3_aa
NA TRBD1 TRBJ2-7 TRBV5-5 TGTGCCAGCAGCTTGTGGGCAGGGGGCGAGCAGTACTTC CASSLWAGGEQYF
few NA TRBJ2-3 TRBV18 TGTGCCAGCTCACCTTTCGGGGGAAGCACAGATACGCAGTATTTT CASSPFGGSTDTQYF
NA NA TRBJ2-3 TRBV21-1 TGTGCCAGCAGCGCCCGGACAGTGTCTAGCACAGATACGCAGTATTTT CASSARTVSSTDTQYF
few TRBD1 TRBJ1-1 TRBV6-6 TGTGCCAGCAGCCTAGACAGGGGGCCGAACACTGAAGCTTTCTTT CASSLDRGPNTEAFF
NA NA TRBJ1-5 TRBV27 TGTGCCAGCAGGCGACAGGCGGATCAGCCCCAGCATTTT CASRRQADQPQHF
NA TRBD1 TRBJ2-1 TRBV5-1 TGCGCCAGCAGCTTTTTCAGACAGGGCGTCACCGATAAATCTTATGAGCAGTTCTTC CASSFFRQGVTDKSYEQFF
few NA TRBJ1-2 TRBV7-9 TGTGCCAGCAGCCGACAGACAGACTATGGCTACACCTTC CASSRQTDYGYTF
NA TRBD2 TRBJ2-7 TRBV5-6 TGTGCCAGCAGCCCAACTAGCGCGGAGCAGTACTTC CASSPTSAEQYF
NA TRBD1 TRBJ2-7 TRBV19 TGTGCCAGTAGTATACTCCCGGGACAGGGGGCCTACGAGCAGTACTTC CASSILPGQGAYEQYF
NA TRBD1 TRBJ1-5 TRBV2 TGTGCCAGCAGTCCGATGGACAGGGCCCTCAATCAGCCCCAGCATTTT CASSPMDRALNQPQHF
NA NA TRBJ2-2 TRBV21-1 TGTGCCAGGGCGTTTCGGGGACAGGGAACCACCGGGGAGCTGTTTTTT CARAFRGQGTTGELFF
NA TRBD2 TRBJ2-3 TRBV18 TGTGCCAGCTCACCACCCCTCCCGGGACTAGCAACAGATACGCAGTATTTT CASSPPLPGLATDTQYF
NA TRBD1 TRBJ1-1 TRBV2 TGTGCAGGGGGCGGGAGGTACACTGAAGCTTTCTTT CAGGGRYTEAFF
NA TRBD1 TRBJ1-2 TRBV6-6 TGTGCCAGCAGCGACAGGGGGCATGGCTACACCTTC CASSDRGHGYTF
NA TRBD2 TRBJ2-1 TRBV4-3 TGCGCCAGCAGCAAATTAGCGGGGGGAGCCTACAATGAGCAGTTCTTC CASSKLAGGAYNEQFF
once NA TRBJ1-5 TRBV27 TGTGCCAGCAGTTTAAAGGGGGTAAATCAGCCCCAGCATTTT CASSLKGVNQPQHF
few TRBD2 TRBJ2-1 TRBV7-2 TGTGCCAGCAGCTCTAGCGGGATAGAGCAGTTCTTC CASSSSGIEQFF
once NA TRBJ1-4 TRBV30 TGTGCCTGGAGTGTAGGTGGAGGACAGACCTATAATGAAAAACTGTTTTTT CAWSVGGGQTYNEKLFF
NA TRBD1 TRBJ1-2 TRBV5-1 TGCGCCAGCAGCTCGGACAGGGTGGGCGGCTACACCTTC CASSSDRVGGYTF
NA TRBD2 TRBJ2-3 TRBV14 TGTGCCAGCAGCCAAAGGCGGGAGGGGCCAGATACGCAGTATTTT CASSQRREGPDTQYF
NA NA TRBJ2-2 TRBV28 TGTGCCAGCAGTTTAGTCTCAGGAGGGGCCGGGGAGCTGTTTTTT CASSLVSGGAGELFF